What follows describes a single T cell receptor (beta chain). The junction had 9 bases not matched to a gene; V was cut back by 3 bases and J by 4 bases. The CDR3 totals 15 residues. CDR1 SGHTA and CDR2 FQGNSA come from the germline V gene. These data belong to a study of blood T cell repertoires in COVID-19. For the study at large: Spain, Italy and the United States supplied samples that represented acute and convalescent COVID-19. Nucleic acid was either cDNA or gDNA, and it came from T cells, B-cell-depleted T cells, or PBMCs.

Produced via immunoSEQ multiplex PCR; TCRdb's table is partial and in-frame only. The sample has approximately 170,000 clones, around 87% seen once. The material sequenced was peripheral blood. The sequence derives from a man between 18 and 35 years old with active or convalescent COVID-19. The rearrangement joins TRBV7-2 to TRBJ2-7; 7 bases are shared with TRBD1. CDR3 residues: CASSFRDSPFYEQYV. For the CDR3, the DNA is TGTGCCAGCAGCTTCCGGGACAGTCCTTTTTACGAGCAGTACGTC.